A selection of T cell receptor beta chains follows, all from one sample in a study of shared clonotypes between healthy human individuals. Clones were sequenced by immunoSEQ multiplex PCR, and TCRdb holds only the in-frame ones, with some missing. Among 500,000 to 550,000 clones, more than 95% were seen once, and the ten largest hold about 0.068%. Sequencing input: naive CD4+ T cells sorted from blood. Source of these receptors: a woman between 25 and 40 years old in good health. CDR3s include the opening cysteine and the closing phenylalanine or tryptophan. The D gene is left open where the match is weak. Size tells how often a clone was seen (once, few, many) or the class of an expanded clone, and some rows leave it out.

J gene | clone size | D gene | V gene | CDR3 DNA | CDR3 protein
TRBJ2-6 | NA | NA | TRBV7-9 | TGTGCCAGCAGGGGCATAAAAGGGCCTGGGGCCAACGTCCTGACTTTC | CASRGIKGPGANVLTF
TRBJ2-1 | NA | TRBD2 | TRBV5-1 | TGCGCCAGCAGCGCGACTAGCGGGGTTATAAGCAATGAGCAGTTCTTC | CASSATSGVISNEQFF
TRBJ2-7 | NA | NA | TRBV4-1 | TGCGCCAGCAGCCAAGTTTTGACCGACAGCTCCTACGAGCAGTACTTC | CASSQVLTDSSYEQYF
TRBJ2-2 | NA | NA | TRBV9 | TGTGCCAGCAGCGGACACAGGGTCGCGAACACCGGGGAGCTGTTTTTT | CASSGHRVANTGELFF
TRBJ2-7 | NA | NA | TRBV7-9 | TGTGCCAGCAGCAGGAGGGGGGAGGGCCTCTACGAGCAGTACTTC | CASSRRGEGLYEQYF
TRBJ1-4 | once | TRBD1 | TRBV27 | TGTGCCAGCAGACGGACAGGGAGAGTTAATGAAAAACTGTTTTTT | CASRRTGRVNEKLFF
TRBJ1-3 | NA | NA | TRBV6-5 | TGTGCCAGCAGTTACTCCACGGACTCTGGAAACACCATATATTTT | CASSYSTDSGNTIYF
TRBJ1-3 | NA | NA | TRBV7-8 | TGTGCCAGCAGCTTTACAGGGAACTCTGGAAACACCATATATTTT | CASSFTGNSGNTIYF
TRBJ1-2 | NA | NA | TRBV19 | TGTGCCAGTAGTAATTTTCGCCCGGGACAAACCTATGGCTACACCTTC | CASSNFRPGQTYGYTF
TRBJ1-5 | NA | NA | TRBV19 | TGTGCCAGCTCCTGGAAAGAATATCTACAGCCCCAGCATTTT | CASSWKEYLQPQHF
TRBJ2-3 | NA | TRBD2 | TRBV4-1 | TGCGCCAGCAGCCCCCGGAACCCGGGACTAGCGGGAGGTGATAGCACAGATACGCAGTATTTT | CASSPRNPGLAGGDSTDTQYF
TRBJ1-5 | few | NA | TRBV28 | TGTGCCAGCAGTTCGGGGTTGCCCCAGCATTTT | CASSSGLPQHF
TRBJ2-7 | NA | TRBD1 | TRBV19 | TGTGCCAGTAGCACGACAGGGGGCTTTTACGAGCAGTACTTC | CASSTTGGFYEQYF
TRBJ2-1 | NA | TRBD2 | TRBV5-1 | TGCGCCAGCAGCTTGGACCGTGGGCTAGCGGGCGCCTACAATGAGCAGTTCTTC | CASSLDRGLAGAYNEQFF
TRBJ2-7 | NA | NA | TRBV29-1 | TGCAGCGTTGCGGACAGCCACTACGAGCAGTACTTC | CSVADSHYEQYF
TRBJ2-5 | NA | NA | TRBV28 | TGTGCCAGCAGCCGACAGGTGATGGAGACCCAGTACTTC | CASSRQVMETQYF
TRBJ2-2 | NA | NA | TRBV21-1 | TGTGCCAGCAGTCCAAGTATGCACACCGGGGAGCTGTTTTTT | CASSPSMHTGELFF
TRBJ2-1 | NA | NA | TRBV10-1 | TGCGCCAGCAGTGAACAGTTGCACAATGAGCAGTTCTTC | CASSEQLHNEQFF
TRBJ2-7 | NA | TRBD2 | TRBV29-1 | TGCAGCGCCTTAGCGGGGCCCTTAGACTACGAGCAGTACTTC | CSALAGPLDYEQYF
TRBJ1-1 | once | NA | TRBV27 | TGTGCCAGCAGTTTAGAAGGAGGCACTGAAGCTTTCTTT | CASSLEGGTEAFF
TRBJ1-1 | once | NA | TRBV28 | TGTGCCAGCAGTTTGTGGAACACTGAAGCTTTCTTT | CASSLWNTEAFF
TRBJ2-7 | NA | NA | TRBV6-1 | TGTGCCAGCAGTGCGAGTACCTACGAGCAGTACTTC | CASSASTYEQYF
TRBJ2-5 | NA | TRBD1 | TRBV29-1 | TGCAGCGTTGAAGGACAGGGAACGGTAGAGACCCAGTACTTC | CSVEGQGTVETQYF
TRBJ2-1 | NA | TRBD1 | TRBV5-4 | TGTGCCAGCAGTCGGCAGGGGGCTAGCTCCTACAATGAGCAGTTCTTC | CASSRQGASSYNEQFF
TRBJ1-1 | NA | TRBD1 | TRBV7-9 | TGTGCCAGCAGCCCCGGACGCCGACAGGGGTGGGACACTGAAGCTTTCTTT | CASSPGRRQGWDTEAFF
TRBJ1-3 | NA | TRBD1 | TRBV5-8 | TGTGCCAGCAGCTATCTGACAGGGCTTGGAAACACCATATATTTT | CASSYLTGLGNTIYF
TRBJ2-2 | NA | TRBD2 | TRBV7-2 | TGTGCCAGCAGCTCCTTAGCGGGAGTTAACACCGGGGAGCTGTTTTTT | CASSSLAGVNTGELFF
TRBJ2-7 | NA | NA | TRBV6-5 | TGTGCCAGCAGTTACGATGGGGGGAACTCCTACGAGCAGTACTTC | CASSYDGGNSYEQYF
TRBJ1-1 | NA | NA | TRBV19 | TGTGCCAGTAGTATAGTCAGGGACACTGAAGCTTTCTTT | CASSIVRDTEAFF
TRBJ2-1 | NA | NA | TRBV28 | TGTGCCAGCAAGGTGACAGGAGCGTACAATGAGCAGTTCTTC | CASKVTGAYNEQFF
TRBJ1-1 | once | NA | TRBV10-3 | TGTGCCATCAGTGAACGCGTCGATGGCACTGAAGCTTTCTTT | CAISERVDGTEAFF
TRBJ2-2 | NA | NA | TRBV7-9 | TGTGCCAGCAGCCTTTTGGTGGCAGGTGGTACCGGGGAGCTGTTTTTT | CASSLLVAGGTGELFF
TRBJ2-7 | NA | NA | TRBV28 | TGTGCCAGCAGTGCCGGTGCGGGTGAGCAGTACTTC | CASSAGAGEQYF
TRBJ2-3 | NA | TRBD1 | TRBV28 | TGTGCCAGCAACCTGTTTCAGGGGGTGGCAGATACGCAGTATTTT | CASNLFQGVADTQYF
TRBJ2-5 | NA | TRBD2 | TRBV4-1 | TGCGCCAGCAGCCACCGTATAGCGGGAGGAAAGACCCAGTACTTC | CASSHRIAGGKTQYF
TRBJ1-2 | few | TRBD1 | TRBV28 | TGTGCCAGCAGGACAGGGCTTCACTATGGCTACACCTTC | CASRTGLHYGYTF
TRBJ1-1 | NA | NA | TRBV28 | TGTGCCAGCAGCTTCCAGGGGTCGAACACTGAAGCTTTCTTT | CASSFQGSNTEAFF
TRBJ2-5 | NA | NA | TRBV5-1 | TGCGCCAGCAGCTTGGGGCAGGGTTACGAAGAGACCCAGTACTTC | CASSLGQGYEETQYF
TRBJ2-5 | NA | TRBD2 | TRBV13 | TGTGCCAGCAGCTCGGGGTTTTCTGTCGAAGCGGGGATACAAGAGACCCAGTACTTC | CASSSGFSVEAGIQETQYF
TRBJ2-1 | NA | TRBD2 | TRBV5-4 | TGTGCCAGCAGCTCAAGACTAGCGGGAGTGCATGAGCAGTTCTTC | CASSSRLAGVHEQFF
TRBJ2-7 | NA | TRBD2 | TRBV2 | TGTGCCAGCAGTGAAGCCCCGGGACTAGCGGGAAAGCAGTACTTC | CASSEAPGLAGKQYF